Each of the 21 T cell receptor beta chains below was sequenced from the same sample in a study of T cell responses to AZD1222 COVID-19 vaccine. Sequencing was performed with immunoSEQ multiplex PCR; in TCRdb, only in-frame clones are kept and a portion is missing. The profile shows about 90,000 clones, around nine tenths of them singletons. The input for sequencing was peripheral blood, taken 28 days after the second AZD1222 dose. These TCRs come from an adult who received the AZD1222 COVID-19 vaccine.

This clone was seen once. The V call is TRBV28, the J call TRBJ1-5, with a weak D call TRBD1 (6 bases). V was pared by 2 bases and J by 3 bases, with 8 bases between. This CDR3 has 14 residues. CDR1 MDHEN and CDR2 SYDVKM come from the germline V gene. The CDR3 spells CASSLQGNNQPQHF. For the CDR3, the DNA is TGTGCCAGCAGTTTACAGGGGAACAATCAGCCCCAGCATTTT. Together with reference TRBV28 and TRBJ1-5, the CDR3 gives the full variable domain: DVKVTQSSRYLVKRTGEKVFLECVQDMDHENMFWYRQDPGLGLRLIYFSYDVKMKEKGDIPEGYSVSREKKERFSLILESASTNQTSMYLCASSLQGNNQPQHFGDGTRLSIL.

The chain combines TRBV21-1 with TRBJ2-2; the D call of TRBD2 is as the table states it, not checked on the DNA. TRBV21-1 corresponds to a pseudogene. CDR3 length: 18 residues. For the CDR3, the DNA is TGTGCCAGCAGCAATTGTAAGCGGGAGATTGTCCCCACCGGGGAGCTGTTTTTT. It encodes CASSNCKREIVPTGELFF.

In its sample, this clone was seen a few times. This chain connects TRBV6-6 to TRBJ2-6, with D unclear. The germline gives CDR1 MNHNY, CDR2 SVGAGI (reference sequence). CDR3 size: 21 residues. V lost 6 bases and J lost 1, with 28 bases in between. In DNA form, the CDR3 reads TGTGCCAGCAGCCCCCTTCCCGAATGGCACAACGGAAGTTCTGGGGCCAACGTCCTGACTTTC. It codes for CASSPLPEWHNGSSGANVLTF.

V gene TRBV28 combines with J gene TRBJ2-4; 8 bases are a match to TRBD1. The V segment lost 7 bases and the J segment 0 bases; nucleotides outside the gene matches: 8. Germline assignment: CDR1 MDHEN and CDR2 SYDVKM. This CDR3 spans 16 amino acids. CDR3 sequence reads: CASTQTGALAKNIQYF. The CDR3 DNA is TGTGCCAGCACCCAGACAGGGGCCTTAGCCAAAAACATTCAGTACTTC.

The chain carries TRBV7-3 and TRBJ1-5; tentative D call: TRBD1 (6 bases). The CDR3 totals 13 residues. Germline CDR1 is SGHTA and CDR2 is FQGTGA. V was cut by 5 bases and J by 7 bases, with 12 bases left in between. The CDR3 DNA sequence: TGTGCCAGCAGCCTTGCAGGGGACCAGCCCCAGCATTTT. As protein: CASSLAGDQPQHF.

The chain couples TRBV7-9 to TRBJ2-4, with 7 bases identical to TRBD2. CDR1 and CDR2 (germline): SEHNR, FQNEAQ (reference sequence). This CDR3 region has 12 residues. V lost 8 bases and J lost 5; bases outside the gene matches: 3. The CDR3 DNA follows: TGTGCCAGCGGTAGCGGGCAAAACATTCAGTACTTC. Protein: CASGSGQNIQYF.

The chain joins TRBV11-3 to TRBJ2-2, with TRBD1 matching 10 bases. The length of the CDR3 is 15 residues. Germline V CDR1 and CDR2: SGHNT, YENEEA. V lost 5 bases, J lost 6 bases, and 6 bases stayed unmatched. CDR3: CASSKGTGVAGELFF. The CDR3 bases are TGTGCCAGCAGCAAAGGGACAGGGGTAGCCGGGGAGCTGTTTTTT.

CDR3 sequence (DNA): TGTGCCAGCAGCCCGGGACTAGCGGGACGTAATGAGCAGTTCTTC. This codes for CASSPGLAGRNEQFF. This sequence joins TRBV7-9 and TRBJ2-1; 13 bases agree with TRBD2. Per germline, CDR1 SEHNR and CDR2 FQNEAQ (reference sequence). The CDR3 length is 15 residues. V was clipped by 5 bases and J by 7 bases; unmatched bases: 5.

This rearrangement joins TRBV7-3 to TRBJ2-7, with 10 bases identical to TRBD1. The trim removed 5 bases at V and 2 bases at J, leaving 6 bases unmatched. This CDR3 contains 15 residues. Germline V lookup: CDR1 SGHTA, CDR2 FQGTGA. CDR3 sequence (DNA): TGTGCCAGCAGCCCCTCGGGACAGGGGACCTACGAGCAGTACTTC. It specifies CASSPSGQGTYEQYF.

V is TRBV7-2 and J is TRBJ2-3, with 7 bases aligning to TRBD2. Germline V gene lookup returns CDR1 SGHTA and CDR2 FQGNSA. There are 19 residues in the CDR3. V was pared by 2 bases and J by 0 bases, with 14 bases of the junction left unmatched. The CDR3 bases are TGTGCCAGCAGCTTAATTGGCCTCCAAAGCGGGGCAAGCACAGATACGCAGTATTTT. The encoded protein is CASSLIGLQSGASTDTQYF.

The chain is built from TRBV4-3 and TRBJ2-7, with D possibly TRBD1 on 7 matching bases. Germline V lookup: CDR1 LGHNA, CDR2 YSLEER. This CDR3 spans 15 amino acids. V was pared by 1 base and J by 3 bases, with 13 bases between. In nucleotides, the CDR3 is TGCGCCAGCAGCCAAGCCCAGGGGGGTAACTACGAGCAGTACTTC. As protein: CASSQAQGGNYEQYF.

The V call is TRBV6-2 or TRBV6-3, the J call TRBJ2-3, with TRBD2 matching over 9 bases. V was clipped by 5 bases and J by 7 bases; unmatched bases: 7. CDR3 length equals 14 residues. The germline CDR1 and CDR2 sequences are MNHEY and SVGEGT. CDR3: CASSEGGGAYTQYF. DNA of the CDR3: TGTGCCAGCAGTGAGGGCGGGGGGGCTTATACGCAGTATTTT.

The chain combines TRBV4-1 with TRBJ1-2; D may be TRBD1 (5 bases). Trimming cost V 0 bases and J 7 bases, with 9 bases left between them. Per the germline V gene, CDR1 is MGHRA and CDR2 is YSYEKL. CDR3 length equals 13 residues. For the CDR3, the DNA is TGCGCCAGCAGCCAAGACGTAGGGGCTGGCTACACCTTC. Translating gives CASSQDVGAGYTF.

V usage is TRBV5-6 and J usage is TRBJ1-3; 7 bases line up with TRBD1. The CDR3 is 15 residues long. V gave up 5 bases and J gave up 1 base; unmatched junction bases: 6. Germline CDR1 is SGHDT and CDR2 is YYEEEE. This chain's CDR3 is CASSFDRASGNTIYF. The CDR3 DNA sequence: TGTGCCAGCAGTTTCGACAGGGCGTCTGGAAACACCATATATTTT.

This clone appeared a few times. The V gene is TRBV4-2, the J gene TRBJ1-1; D possibly corresponds to TRBD1 (5 bases). V was clipped by 3 bases and J by 4 bases, with 12 bases between them. Germline V gene lookup returns CDR1 LGHNA and CDR2 YNFKEQ. The CDR3 extends over 14 amino acids. For the CDR3, the DNA is TGTGCCAGCAGCCAGTCCATCGGGGCCACTGAAGCTTTCTTT. Translation: CASSQSIGATEAFF.

The chain recombines TRBV27 with TRBJ2-7; D ambiguous. Trimming pared 6 bases from V and 10 bases from J, leaving 13 bases between. Germline CDR1 MNHEY, CDR2 SMNVEV (reference sequence). The CDR3 sequence is 11 residues long. Here the CDR3 DNA reads TGTGCCAGCAGCCAGGCCGGCCTACAGTACTTC. It yields the protein CASSQAGLQYF.

In its sample, this clone was seen once. V usage is TRBV6-5 and J usage is TRBJ1-2; possible D gene TRBD1, 5 bases. The CDR3 totals 14 residues. The V gene's germline CDR1 is MNHEY and CDR2 SVGAGI. V lost 6 bases and J lost 5, with 16 bases in between. The CDR3 protein is CASSPGSGLYGYTF. In DNA, the CDR3 is TGTGCCAGCAGCCCAGGGTCGGGGTTGTATGGCTACACCTTC.

The rearrangement joins TRBV29-1 to TRBJ1-1; possibly TRBD1 for D (5 bases). The germline CDR1 and CDR2 sequences are SQVTM and ANQGSEA. The CDR3 is 11 residues long. The CDR3 sequence: CGYAGSPEAFF. The CDR3 bases are TGCGGTTACGCAGGGAGCCCTGAAGCTTTCTTT. Variable domain in full (rest from reference TRBV29-1 and TRBJ1-1): SAVISQKPSRDICQRGTSLTIQCQVDSQVTMMFWYRQQPGQSLTLIATANQGSEATYESGFVIDKFPISRPNLTFSTLTVSNMSPEDSSIYLCGYAGSPEAFFGQGTRLTVV.

The V and J genes are TRBV5-1 and TRBJ2-7; 7 nucleotides match TRBD1. The germline gives CDR1 SGHRS, CDR2 YFSETQ. Trimming took 4 bases from V and 2 from J; bases not matched to a gene: 3. There are 13 residues in the CDR3. The CDR3 sequence: CASSAGQAYEQYF. In DNA form, the CDR3 reads TGCGCCAGCAGCGCTGGACAGGCCTACGAGCAGTACTTC.

The chain links TRBV11-2 to TRBJ1-1; 10 bases are a match to TRBD1. CDR1 is SGHAT, CDR2 FQNNGV, per germline. This CDR3 is built from 15 residues. J gave up 10 bases and V 4 bases, and 12 bases lay outside the gene matches. The CDR3 DNA sequence: TGTGCCAGCAGCTCGAGACAGGGGGCATCGGGAGTAGCTTTCTTT. This sequence encodes CASSSRQGASGVAFF.

The rearrangement joins TRBV7-9 to TRBJ2-3; 7 bases fit TRBD2. CDR1 SEHNR and CDR2 FQNEAQ come from the germline V gene (reference sequence). Losses at the gene ends were 2 bases for V and 5 bases for J; bases not matched to a gene: 4. This CDR3 contains 14 residues. This CDR3 reads CASSLSGAVDTQYF. CDR3 DNA: TGTGCCAGCAGCTTAAGCGGGGCGGTAGATACGCAGTATTTT.